Listed below are T cell receptor beta chains from one sample, sequenced in a study of OX40 agonist ivuxolimab in advanced cancers. Profiled with immunoSEQ multiplex PCR; TCRdb holds only in-frame clones, not every one. Of some 87,000 clones in the sample, 90% were seen once. Sample: CD4+ or CD8+ T cells sorted from blood, taken in a trial of the OX40 agonist ivuxolimab. The receptor source for this set is an adult with an advanced solid tumor such as melanoma, head and neck, liver or kidney cancer. Each CDR3 is given without its conserved first and last residue.

12	TRBV5-8	TRBJ2-3	ASSQRGGPREQY
12	TRBV4-1	TRBJ1-5	ASSTRTGNQPQH
16	TRBV5-6	TRBJ2-2	ASSGIGTSGRVTGELF
12	TRBV9	TRBJ2-7	ASSADRFSYEQY
12	TRBV19	TRBJ2-7	ASSTAGNTYEQY
13	TRBV6-4	TRBJ1-1	ASKLDWGLNTEAF
16	TRBV7-2	TRBJ2-7	ASSLGGTSGRASYEQY
11	TRBV19	TRBJ1-1	ASSIRQHTEAF
15	TRBV7-6	TRBJ2-6	ASSPTDLISGANVLT
11	TRBV18	TRBJ1-1	ASSPTGRTEAF
11	TRBV6-5	TRBJ2-7	ASKRGAAYEQY
9	TRBV11-3	TRBJ2-1	ASSTGIEQF
12	TRBV9	TRBJ1-1	ASSVEDVGAEAF
15	TRBV19	TRBJ2-1	ASSMFWSGSFNNEQF
13	TRBV7-9	TRBJ1-1	ASSRQRGLNTEAF
11	TRBV7-9	TRBJ2-3	ASSSYPTDTQY
12	TRBV5-1	TRBJ1-2	ASSSGQGIYGYT
12	TRBV5-4	TRBJ2-7	ASSWDRGTYEQY
11	TRBV30	TRBJ2-5	AWSTTGAETQY
13	TRBV27	TRBJ1-4	ASSLLTLKPPKLF
13	TRBV5-1	TRBJ1-2	ASSLAYVANYGYT
13	TRBV5-1	TRBJ2-1	ASSLGQGGMDEQF
12	TRBV7-9	TRBJ1-1	ASSLVQGYTEAF
16	TRBV15	TRBJ1-4	ATSRDLGHRSRGEKLF
14	TRBV18	TRBJ2-1	ASSPQVQGGVNEQF
11	TRBV5-5	TRBJ1-1	ASSLQVEGDVF
14	TRBV9	TRBJ2-5	ASTRGVRGAQETQY
17	TRBV5-6	TRBJ1-1	ASSLLAWGPGVDGTEAF
11	TRBV12-5	TRBJ2-3	ASGLVLTDTQY
13	TRBV15	TRBJ1-2	ATSPHPDREDGYT
12	TRBV5-1	TRBJ1-1	ASSRVGMNTEAF
12	TRBV29-1	TRBJ2-7	SVEVGQGAGEQY
11	TRBV25-1	TRBJ2-2	ASAGGGGGELF
16	TRBV5-1	TRBJ2-3	ASSPEGTGGFSTDTQY
13	TRBV19	TRBJ2-3	ASSLGRSSTDTQY
14	TRBV2	TRBJ1-2	ASARTGALTNYGYT
12	TRBV7-2	TRBJ1-1	ASSSMGRATEAF
13	TRBV6-5	TRBJ1-1	ASRFREQGWTEAF
17	TRBV11-2	TRBJ1-1	ASSLEGRGQGAVYTEAF
17	TRBV4-3	TRBJ2-3	ASSQALVPGLAGGGAQY
14	TRBV27	TRBJ1-2	ASSNPRTGGVYGYT
12	TRBV19	TRBJ2-5	ASTDRGGQETQY
13	TRBV28	TRBJ2-1	APMSRDASYNEQF
13	TRBV19	TRBJ1-1	ASSIGPRGNTEAF
11	TRBV7-2	TRBJ2-3	ASSPLGADTQY
14	TRBV29-1	TRBJ2-1	SAGTSGSNPYNEQF
12	TRBV5-5	TRBJ1-2	ASSLAGEWLGYT
13	TRBV2	TRBJ1-5	ASSATRTGAQPQH
13	TRBV28	TRBJ2-3	ASSLYAGGPDTQY
11	TRBV2	TRBJ2-2	ASSTIPTGELF
12	TRBV29-1	TRBJ1-2	SVEVAGESYGYT
15	TRBV21-1	TRBJ2-1	ASSKAVGSPSYNEQF
9	TRBV11-3	TRBJ2-7	ASSLSSEQY
11	TRBV25-1	TRBJ1-6	ASSEYPGTPLH
12	TRBV5-4	TRBJ2-5	ASSLASGKETQY
14	TRBV5-1	TRBJ2-7	ASSSAGTSGSYEQY
12	TRBV30	TRBJ2-7	AWSVVASSYEQY
13	TRBV11-3	TRBJ2-3	ASSSRQGAADTQY
15	TRBV7-3	TRBJ2-1	ASSLHRLAGGHNEQF